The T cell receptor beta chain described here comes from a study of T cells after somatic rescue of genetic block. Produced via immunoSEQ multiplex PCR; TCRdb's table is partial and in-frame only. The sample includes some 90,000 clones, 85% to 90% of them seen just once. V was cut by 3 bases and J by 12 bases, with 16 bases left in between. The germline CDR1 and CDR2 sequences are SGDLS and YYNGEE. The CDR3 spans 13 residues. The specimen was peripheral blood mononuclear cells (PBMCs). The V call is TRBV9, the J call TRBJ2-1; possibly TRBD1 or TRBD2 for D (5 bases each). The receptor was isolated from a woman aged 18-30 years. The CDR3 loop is CASSAQSGPTQFF. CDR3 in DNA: TGTGCCAGCAGCGCCCAATCGGGACCGACGCAGTTCTTC.